The 20 T cell receptor beta chains given below trace back to one sample, sequenced in a study of post-analysis software for immune sequencing data. Findings of the study overall: Five or six TRBV segments were more frequent in patients than controls; TRBV5-6, TRBV5-1 and TRBV20-1 belonged to this group.

TCR beta cDNA libraries included unique molecular identifiers. A single record per CDR3 protein comes from TCRdb applying MiXCR to the PCR reads. The repertoire consists of 350,000 to 500,000 distinct CDR3 sequences, with over 30% occurring once and the leading ten covering about 8%. No antigens are known for them. Sequences were obtained from blood. Receptors originate from a girl aged 2 to 9 with multiple sclerosis.

Only a few counts were recorded for this clonotype. The rearrangement uses TRBV10-3 and TRBJ1-2; 10 nucleotides align to TRBD1. This CDR3 is built from 17 residues. Unmatched junction bases numbered 13, after V lost 7 bases and J lost 2 bases. Germline V gives CDR1 ENHRY, CDR2 SYGVKD. CDR3 sequence: CAITRGPRQGANYGYTF. The CDR3 nucleotides read TGTGCCATCACCCGAGGCCCACGACAGGGGGCCAACTATGGCTACACCTTC.

This clonotype was seen a few times. The chain carries TRBV10-3 and TRBJ2-3, with D tentatively TRBD2 (6 bases). The CDR3 runs to 14 residues. The germline V gene has CDR1 ENHRY and CDR2 SYGVKD. The V end lost 4 bases, the J end lost 4 bases, and 12 bases lay between the germline ends. In nucleotides, the CDR3 is TGTGCCATCAGTGGCGGGAACACCCCAGATACGCAGTATTTT. Residues: CAISGGNTPDTQYF.

The chain employs TRBV6-5 and TRBJ1-1; 9 nucleotides agree with TRBD1. The germline V gene encodes CDR1 MNHEY and CDR2 SVGAGI. V shed 5 bases, J shed 6 bases, and the junction held 10 bases outside the gene matches. This CDR3 comprises 15 residues. CDR3 coding DNA: TGTGCCAGCAGTAACAGGGGGCGCTTAAACCCTGAAGCTTTCTTT. Encoded protein: CASSNRGRLNPEAFF.

This clonotype showed up just a few times. V usage is TRBV4-2 and J usage is TRBJ2-7; 7 bases agree with TRBD2. The CDR3 runs 16 residues. V lost 0 bases and J lost 5; bases outside the gene matches: 10. Per the germline V gene, CDR1 is LGHNA and CDR2 is YNFKEQ. CDR3: CASSQESGGRRHEQYF. DNA for the CDR3: TGTGCCAGCAGCCAAGAGAGCGGCGGGAGAAGACACGAGCAGTACTTC.

V usage is TRBV12-3 or TRBV12-4 and J usage is TRBJ2-3; D tentatively fits TRBD1 or TRBD2 (5 bases each). The V end was cut by 4 bases, the J end by 0 bases, with 11 bases between. This CDR3 has 15 residues. Here the CDR3 DNA reads TGTGCCAGCAGTTACGGGGCGCGGAGCACAGATACGCAGTATTTT. Translating it yields CASSYGARSTDTQYF.

The V and J genes are TRBV6-6 and TRBJ1-4; 10 positions match TRBD1. Germline lookup yields CDR1 MNHNY and CDR2 SVGAGI (reference sequence). Trimming at V came to 5 bases and at J to 7 bases, leaving 10 bases not matched to a gene. The CDR3 is 16 residues long. The CDR3 region is CASSRQGAKKGEKLFF. CDR3 coding DNA: TGTGCCAGCAGTCGACAGGGGGCGAAGAAGGGTGAAAAACTGTTTTTT.

The table lists this clonotype with a count of one. The chain recombines TRBV4-3 with TRBJ2-7; D uncertain. Germline CDR1 and CDR2: LGHNA and YSLEER. The V end was cut by 1 base, the J end by 5 bases, with 9 bases between. The CDR3 is made up of 13 amino acids. This chain's CDR3 is CASSQVSGNEQYF. The CDR3 nucleotides read TGCGCCAGCAGCCAAGTCTCGGGTAACGAGCAGTACTTC.

This clonotype came up a few times. The chain is built from TRBV28 and TRBJ2-4; perhaps D is TRBD1 or TRBD2 (5 bases each). The end of the DNA aligns better with TRBJ2-7, so the J call may be wrong. The germline gives CDR1 MDHEN, CDR2 SYDVKM. This CDR3 region has 14 residues. CDR3 nucleotide sequence: TGTGCCAGCAGGACCGGGACCAACACCTACGAGCAGTACTTC. It encodes CASRTGTNTYEQYF.

This clonotype was recorded a few times. The rearrangement joins TRBV28 to TRBJ2-3; 7 bases are a match to TRBD1. J was trimmed by 3 bases and V by 6 bases; bases with no gene match: 15. CDR3 length: 17 amino acids. Germline lookup yields CDR1 MDHEN and CDR2 SYDVKM. The DNA for the CDR3 is TGTGCCAGCAGGACCCCTTCACAGGGGTGGGGAACAGATACGCAGTATTTT. Amino acids: CASRTPSQGWGTDTQYF.

This clonotype was seen only a few times. The chain employs TRBV18 and TRBJ1-5, with 10 bases aligning to TRBD1. With V trimmed by 6 bases and J by 7 bases, 9 bases remained unmatched. This CDR3 is 15 amino acids long. Germline CDR1 and CDR2: KGHSH and LQKENI. Here the CDR3 reads CASSPTGGRGQPQHF. The CDR3 DNA sequence: TGTGCCAGCTCCCCGACAGGGGGCAGAGGGCAGCCCCAGCATTTT.

This chain joins TRBV6-2 or TRBV6-3 and TRBJ2-5, with a tentative D call TRBD2 (5 bases). The germline CDR1 and CDR2 sequences are MNHEY and SVGEGT. There are 13 residues in the CDR3. Trimming took 7 bases from V and 11 from J, leaving 20 bases between them. The CDR3, as DNA: TGTGCCAGCAAAGACTACTCCTACAATGAGCAGTACTTC. It codes for CASKDYSYNEQYF.

The genes are TRBV19 and TRBJ2-3; D not certain. Germline CDR1 is LNHDA and CDR2 is SQIVND (reference sequence). V lost 9 bases and J lost 0, with 16 bases in between. The CDR3 sequence is 15 residues long. CDR3 in DNA: TGTGCCAGCCCCCCGACCCCATTTAGCACAGATACGCAGTATTTT. Translated, it gives CASPPTPFSTDTQYF.

This clonotype came up a few times. V and J are TRBV19 and TRBJ2-3; D is perhaps TRBD2 (5 bases). V was clipped by 5 bases and J by 0 bases, with 15 bases between them. The V gene's germline CDR1 is LNHDA and CDR2 SQIVND (reference sequence). The CDR3 consists of 16 residues. The chain's CDR3 is CASSSLEATSTDTQYF. Here the CDR3 DNA reads TGTGCCAGTAGTTCCCTGGAGGCCACTAGCACAGATACGCAGTATTTT.

This clonotype has a count of ten or more. This chain uses TRBV20-1 with TRBJ2-1, with 9 bases aligning to TRBD2. Germline lookup yields CDR1 DFQATT and CDR2 SNEGSKA (reference sequence). V lost 5 bases, J lost 9 bases, and 11 bases stayed unmatched. The CDR3 loop spans 14 amino acids. The CDR3 nucleotides read TGCAGTGCTCCGACCGGCGGGAGGGCCGTTGAGCAGTTCTTC. It encodes CSAPTGGRAVEQFF.

This clonotype was observed a handful of times. At one boundary the junction diverges from the germline segment, which might be a read error. The V call is TRBV7-7, the J call TRBJ2-5; tentative D call: TRBD2 (5 bases). This CDR3 is 17 amino acids long. The germline CDR1 and CDR2 sequences are SSHAT and FNYEAQ (reference sequence). The CDR3 spells CASSLRSRGRGGETQYF. DNA of the CDR3: TGTGCTAGCAGCTTAAGATCACGAGGGAGAGGTGGCGAGACCCAGTACTTC.

The gene calls are TRBV29-1 and TRBJ2-5, with 9 bases aligning to TRBD1. The ends lost 5 bases at V and 6 bases at J; junction bases unmatched: 10. The CDR3 is 14 residues long. Germline V gene sequence: CDR1 SQVTM, CDR2 ANQGSEA. In DNA form, the CDR3 reads TGCAGCGTTAACAGACAGGGGGTCGAGAAGACCCAGTACTTC. As protein: CSVNRQGVEKTQYF. Looking up the rest from reference TRBV29-1 and TRBJ2-5 gives the full variable domain: SAVISQKPSRDICQRGTSLTIQCQVDSQVTMMFWYRQQPGQSLTLIATANQGSEATYESGFVIDKFPISRPNLTFSTLTVSNMSPEDSSIYLCSVNRQGVEKTQYFGPGTRLLVL.

The chain couples TRBV9 to TRBJ2-1, with 8 bases lining up with TRBD1. CDR1 is SGDLS, CDR2 YYNGEE, per germline. The CDR3 sequence is 14 residues long. The trim removed 3 bases at V and 8 bases at J, leaving 7 bases unmatched. CDR3 amino acids: CASSGGQGGDEQFF. DNA for the CDR3: TGTGCCAGCAGCGGCGGACAGGGTGGCGATGAGCAGTTCTTC.

For this clonotype: An end of the junction differs from the germline gene, which may be a read error. V and J are TRBV5-1 and TRBJ2-3, with TRBD2 matching over 9 bases. The CDR3 consists of 15 residues. Germline values: CDR1 SGHRS, CDR2 YFSETQ. CDR3 sequence: CASSPAGGPTDMQYF. CDR3 DNA sequence: TGCGCCAGCAGCCCAGCGGGGGGTCCCACAGATATGCAGTATTTT.

J is TRBJ2-7 and V is TRBV20-1; possible D gene TRBD2, 6 bases. The end of the DNA fits TRBJ2-5 better, so the J call may be wrong. Germline values: CDR1 DFQATT, CDR2 SNEGSKA (reference sequence). The CDR3 has 15 residues. CDR3 sequence reads: CSARDGNGGKETQYF. The CDR3 DNA reads as TGCAGTGCTAGAGATGGAAACGGGGGAAAAGAGACCCAGTACTTC.

In DNA form, the CDR3 reads TGCGCCAGCAGCCTGGGACAGACTGAGCAGTTCTTC. Translating gives CASSLGQTEQFF. This chain uses TRBV5-1 with TRBJ2-1; 7 bases align to TRBD1. Germline CDR1 reads SGHRS; CDR2 reads YFSETQ. J lost 9 bases, V lost 4 bases, and 4 bases had no gene match. The CDR3 consists of 12 residues.